This T cell receptor beta chain is from a study of blood T cell repertoires in COVID-19. Across the whole study: Both acute and convalescent COVID-19 samples were obtained from the United States, Italy and Spain. Sources were T cells, B-cell-depleted T cells, or PBMCs; the material itself was cDNA or gDNA.

Methods used by the authors: Amplification of reference gene primers was used by the study to estimate nucleated cell counts. TCRdb's table, derived via immunoSEQ multiplex PCR, lists solely in-frame clones and lacks some. V and J calls and clone size follow that table, whereas D and trimming were derived from the DNA. Among 100,000 to 120,000 clones listed, roughly four fifths were seen once. The source of this sequence is a woman aged 55-70 years with acute or convalescent COVID-19. The specimen sequenced was peripheral blood.

The DNA for the CDR3 is TGTGCCAGCAGAAAAGGGGGGGGCTTGGATGGCTACACCTTC. Translating gives CASRKGGGLDGYTF. This chain joins TRBV28 and TRBJ1-2, with D perhaps TRBD1 (6 bases). The CDR3 runs 14 residues. V was shortened by 6 bases and J by 6 bases, with 17 bases between the two germline ends. CDR1 is MDHEN, CDR2 SYDVKM, per germline.